This T cell receptor beta chain was documented in a study of blood T cells in healthy people across ages. Study-level points and caveats: With age, beta diversity per million T cells declined roughly linearly, significantly by 40 to 50. Fewer expanded clones and more diversity marked long-lived versus aged donors.

The count of this clonotype is one. The antigen is undetermined. Isolation recovered at least 6 million PBMCs from every sample. At least 5.5 micrograms of total RNA were extracted per sample. The CDR3 consists of 17 residues. CDR1 is SGDLS and CDR2 is YYNGEE in the germline V gene. After removal of 3 bases from V and 1 base from J, the junction contained 12 bases not matched to a gene. For the second PCR, which ran for about 6 to 11 cycles, a sample-barcoded 5' primer and a J-beta primer mix were used. One entry per CDR3 protein, called by TCRdb with MiXCR from the 5' RACE reads. The sample yields around 990,000 distinct CDR3 sequences, less than 45% seen once.

The chain joins TRBV9 to TRBJ2-5; 7 bases align to TRBD2. Sequenced sample: blood. The TCR sequence derives from a man younger than 30 in good health. CDR3 in DNA: TGTGCCAGCAGCGCAGACGGGACTATCGGGATCCAAGAGACCCAGTACTTC. As protein: CASSADGTIGIQETQYF. Full variable domain (outside the CDR3, taken from reference TRBV9 and TRBJ2-5): DSGVTQTPKHLITATGQRVTLRCSPRSGDLSVYWYQQSLDQGLQFLIQYYNGEERAKGNILERFSAQQFPDLHSELNLSSLELGDSALYFCASSADGTIGIQETQYFGPGTRLLVL.